Listed below are T cell receptor beta chains from one sample, sequenced in a study of blood T cell repertoires in COVID-19. Here immunoSEQ multiplex PCR was the method, and the copy in TCRdb shows in-frame clones only, minus some. This repertoire shows roughly 70,000 clones, 85% to 90% found once; its top ten account for more than 1.1%. Source material: peripheral blood. The receptors originated from a human donor in a cohort sampled during active COVID-19. Each CDR3 is given without its conserved first and last residue. Each record gives: V gene, clone size, J gene, CDR3 protein. For some rows the clone size is stated as once, few or many, or as a class when expanded; others skip it.

V gene: TRBV9
clone size: .
J gene: TRBJ2-3
CDR3 protein: ASSSTLDRERDTQY

V gene: TRBV5-1
clone size: .
J gene: TRBJ2-1
CDR3 protein: ASSTGTSGSDEQF

V gene: TRBV7-9
clone size: .
J gene: TRBJ1-4
CDR3 protein: ASSYGTLHATNEKLF

V gene: TRBV5-4
clone size: .
J gene: TRBJ2-5
CDR3 protein: ASSHRTGSQETQY

V gene: TRBV7-9
clone size: .
J gene: TRBJ2-3
CDR3 protein: ASSPATSGGTDTQY

V gene: TRBV3-1/TRBV3-2
clone size: few
J gene: TRBJ2-5
CDR3 protein: ASSTTGGGETQY

V gene: TRBV11-2
clone size: .
J gene: TRBJ2-2
CDR3 protein: ASRLGQVNTGELF

V gene: TRBV2
clone size: .
J gene: TRBJ2-5
CDR3 protein: ASSREWETQY

V gene: TRBV19
clone size: .
J gene: TRBJ2-3
CDR3 protein: ASSGSSTDTQY

V gene: TRBV13
clone size: .
J gene: TRBJ2-5
CDR3 protein: ASSLGLAGGITETQY

V gene: TRBV5-6
clone size: .
J gene: TRBJ1-6
CDR3 protein: ASSLGPSPLH

V gene: TRBV29-1
clone size: .
J gene: TRBJ1-1
CDR3 protein: SVEEVGRANTEAF

V gene: TRBV10-1
clone size: .
J gene: TRBJ2-1
CDR3 protein: ASSEWPRGEQF

V gene: TRBV2
clone size: .
J gene: TRBJ2-6
CDR3 protein: ASSETASGANVLT

V gene: TRBV5-6
clone size: .
J gene: TRBJ1-1
CDR3 protein: ASSPPPSMNTEAF

V gene: TRBV18
clone size: .
J gene: TRBJ2-7
CDR3 protein: ASSPQRQGTYEQY

V gene: TRBV3-1/TRBV3-2
clone size: .
J gene: TRBJ2-5
CDR3 protein: ASTPAGLQETQY

V gene: TRBV28
clone size: .
J gene: TRBJ2-5
CDR3 protein: ASSPGTFRETQY

V gene: TRBV6-6
clone size: .
J gene: TRBJ2-1
CDR3 protein: ASRGRGSYNEQF

V gene: TRBV18
clone size: .
J gene: TRBJ2-7
CDR3 protein: ASSPVPGWPEQY

V gene: TRBV7-9
clone size: .
J gene: TRBJ1-2
CDR3 protein: ASSLSGGGYYGYT

V gene: TRBV6-1
clone size: once
J gene: TRBJ2-3
CDR3 protein: ASSAGLAASTDTQY

V gene: TRBV28
clone size: .
J gene: TRBJ1-1
CDR3 protein: ASSSQGGSQGGLEAF

V gene: TRBV5-1
clone size: .
J gene: TRBJ2-7
CDR3 protein: ASSLVSRKDRGLLNSYEQY

V gene: TRBV5-1
clone size: .
J gene: TRBJ2-2
CDR3 protein: ASSPGLAQVAGELF

V gene: TRBV5-1
clone size: .
J gene: TRBJ2-1
CDR3 protein: ASSFRGSGSSYNEQF

V gene: TRBV5-1
clone size: .
J gene: TRBJ2-5
CDR3 protein: ASSLAVSETQY

V gene: TRBV5-8
clone size: .
J gene: TRBJ1-5
CDR3 protein: ASRLTGLSNQPQH

V gene: TRBV14
clone size: .
J gene: TRBJ2-3
CDR3 protein: ASSQATSARPDTQY

V gene: TRBV15
clone size: once
J gene: TRBJ2-5
CDR3 protein: ATSRDQWDSQETQY

V gene: TRBV5-1
clone size: .
J gene: TRBJ2-5
CDR3 protein: ASSSLAGGSQETQY